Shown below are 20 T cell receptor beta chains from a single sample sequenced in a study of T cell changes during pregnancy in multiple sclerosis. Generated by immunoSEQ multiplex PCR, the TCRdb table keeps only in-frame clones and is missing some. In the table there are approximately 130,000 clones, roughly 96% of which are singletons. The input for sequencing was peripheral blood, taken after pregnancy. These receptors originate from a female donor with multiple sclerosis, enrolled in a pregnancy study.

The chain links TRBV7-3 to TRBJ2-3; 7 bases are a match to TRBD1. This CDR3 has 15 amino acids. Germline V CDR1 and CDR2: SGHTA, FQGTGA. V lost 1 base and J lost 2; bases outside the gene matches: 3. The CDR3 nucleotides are TGTGCCAGCAGCTTAAGACAGGGAAACACAGATACGCAGTATTTT. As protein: CASSLRQGNTDTQYF.

The CDR3 loop is CSVVRAGNTGELFF. The CDR3 coding sequence is TGCAGCGTTGTGAGGGCAGGTAACACCGGGGAGCTGTTTTTT. The chain is built from TRBV29-1 and TRBJ2-2; the D gene is possibly TRBD2 (5 bases). The V and J ends lost 4 bases and 2 bases respectively, with 11 bases between them. CDR3 length: 14 residues. Germline assignment: CDR1 SQVTM and CDR2 ANQGSEA.

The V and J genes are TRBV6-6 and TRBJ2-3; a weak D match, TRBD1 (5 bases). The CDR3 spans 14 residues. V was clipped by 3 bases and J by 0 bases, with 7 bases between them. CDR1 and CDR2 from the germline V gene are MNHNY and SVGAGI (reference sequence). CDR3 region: CASSYRGSTDTQYF. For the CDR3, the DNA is TGTGCCAGCAGTTATAGGGGTAGCACAGATACGCAGTATTTT.

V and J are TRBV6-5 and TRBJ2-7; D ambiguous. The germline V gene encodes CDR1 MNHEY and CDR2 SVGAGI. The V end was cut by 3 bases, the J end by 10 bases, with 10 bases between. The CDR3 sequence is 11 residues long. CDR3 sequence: CASSYGLGQYF. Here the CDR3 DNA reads TGTGCCAGCAGTTATGGGTTGGGCCAGTACTTC.

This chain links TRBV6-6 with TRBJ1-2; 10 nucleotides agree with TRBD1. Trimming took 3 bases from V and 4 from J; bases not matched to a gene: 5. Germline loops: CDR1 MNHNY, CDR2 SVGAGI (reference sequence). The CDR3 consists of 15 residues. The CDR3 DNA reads TGTGCCAGCAGTTATCCCGGGACAGGGGCCTATGGCTACACCTTC. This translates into CASSYPGTGAYGYTF.

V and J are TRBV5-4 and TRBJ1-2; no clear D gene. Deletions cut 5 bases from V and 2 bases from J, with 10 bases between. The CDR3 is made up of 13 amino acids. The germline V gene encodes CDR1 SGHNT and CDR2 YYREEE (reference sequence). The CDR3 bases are TGTGCCAGCAGTCCTGACGGGAACTATGGCTACACCTTC. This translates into CASSPDGNYGYTF.

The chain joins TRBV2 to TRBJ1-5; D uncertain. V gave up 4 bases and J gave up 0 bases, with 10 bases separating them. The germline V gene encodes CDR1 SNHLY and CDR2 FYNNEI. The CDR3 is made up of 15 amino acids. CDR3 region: CASSGTGLSNQPQHF. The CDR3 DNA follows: TGTGCCAGCAGTGGAACGGGTCTTAGCAATCAGCCCCAGCATTTT.

CDR3 protein: CASSFSRGQKNTEAFF. Written as DNA, the CDR3 is TGTGCCAGCAGCTTTAGCAGAGGACAGAAGAACACTGAAGCTTTCTTT. The rearrangement links TRBV7-9 to TRBJ1-1, with D perhaps matching TRBD1 (6 bases). The CDR3 runs to 16 residues. V shed 3 bases and J shed 1 base, with 15 bases lying between them. Germline V gene sequence: CDR1 SEHNR, CDR2 FQNEAQ (reference sequence).

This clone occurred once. The CDR3 bases are TGTGCCATCAGTGACCTGAGCCCTGAAGCTTTCTTT. Translation: CAISDLSPEAFF. J is TRBJ1-1 and V is TRBV10-3, with D unresolved. The V gene's germline CDR1 is ENHRY and CDR2 SYGVKD. This CDR3 comprises 12 residues. V was pared by 3 bases and J by 6 bases, with 8 bases between.

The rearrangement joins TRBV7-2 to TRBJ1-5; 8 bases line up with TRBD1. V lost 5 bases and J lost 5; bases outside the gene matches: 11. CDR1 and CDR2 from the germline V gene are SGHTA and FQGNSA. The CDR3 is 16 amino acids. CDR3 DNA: TGTGCCAGCAGCCAAACCCGGACAGGGTGGCATCAGCCCCAGCATTTT. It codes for CASSQTRTGWHQPQHF. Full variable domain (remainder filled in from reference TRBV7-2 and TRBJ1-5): GAGVSQSPSNKVTEKGKDVELRCDPISGHTALYWYRQSLGQGLEFLIYFQGNSAPDKSGLPSDRFSAERTGGSVSTLTIQRTQQEDSAVYLCASSQTRTGWHQPQHFGDGTRLSIL.

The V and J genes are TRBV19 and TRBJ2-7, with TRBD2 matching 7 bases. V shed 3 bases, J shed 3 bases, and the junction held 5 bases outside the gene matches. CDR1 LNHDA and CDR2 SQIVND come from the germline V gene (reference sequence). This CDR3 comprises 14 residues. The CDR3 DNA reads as TGTGCCAGTAGTATTGTGGGGGAGGGCTACGAGCAGTACTTC. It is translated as CASSIVGEGYEQYF.

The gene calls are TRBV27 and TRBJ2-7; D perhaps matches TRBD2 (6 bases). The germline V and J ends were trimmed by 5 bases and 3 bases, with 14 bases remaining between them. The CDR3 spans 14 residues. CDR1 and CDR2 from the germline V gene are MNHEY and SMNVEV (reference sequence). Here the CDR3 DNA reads TGTGCCAGCAGTCCATCGACTAGTCTCTACGAGCAGTACTTC. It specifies CASSPSTSLYEQYF.

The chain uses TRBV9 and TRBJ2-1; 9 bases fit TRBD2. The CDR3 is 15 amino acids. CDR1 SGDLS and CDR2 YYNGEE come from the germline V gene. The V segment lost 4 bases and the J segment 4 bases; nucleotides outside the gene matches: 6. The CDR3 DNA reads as TGTGCCAGCAGCCCAGGACTAGCGCTATACAATGAGCAGTTCTTC. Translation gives CASSPGLALYNEQFF.

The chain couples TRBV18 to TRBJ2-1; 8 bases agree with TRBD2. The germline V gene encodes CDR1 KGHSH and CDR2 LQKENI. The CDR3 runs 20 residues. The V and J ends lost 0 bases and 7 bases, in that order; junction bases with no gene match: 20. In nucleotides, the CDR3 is TGTGCCAGCTCACCACCGGCACAGGGAGGCGAGCGGGAGCGTGGAAATGAGCAGTTCTTC. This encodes CASSPPAQGGERERGNEQFF.

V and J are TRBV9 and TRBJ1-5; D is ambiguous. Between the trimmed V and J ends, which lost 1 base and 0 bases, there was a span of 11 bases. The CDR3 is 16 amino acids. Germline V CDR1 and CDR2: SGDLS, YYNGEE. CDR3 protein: CASSVPPLYSNQPQHF. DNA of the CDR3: TGTGCCAGCAGCGTACCCCCCCTTTATAGCAATCAGCCCCAGCATTTT.

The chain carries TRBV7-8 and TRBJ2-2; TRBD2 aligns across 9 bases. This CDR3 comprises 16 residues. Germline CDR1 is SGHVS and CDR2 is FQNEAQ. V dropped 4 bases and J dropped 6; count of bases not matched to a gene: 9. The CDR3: CASSSNSGRTAGELFF. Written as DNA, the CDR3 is TGTGCCAGCAGCTCGAACAGCGGGAGGACGGCCGGGGAGCTGTTTTTT.

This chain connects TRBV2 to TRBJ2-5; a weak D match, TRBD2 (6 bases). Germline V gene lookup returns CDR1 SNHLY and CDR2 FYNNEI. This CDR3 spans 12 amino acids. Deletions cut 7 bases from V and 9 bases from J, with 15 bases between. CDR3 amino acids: CASMRNREAQYF. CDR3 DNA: TGTGCCAGCATGCGGAATAGGGAGGCCCAGTACTTC.

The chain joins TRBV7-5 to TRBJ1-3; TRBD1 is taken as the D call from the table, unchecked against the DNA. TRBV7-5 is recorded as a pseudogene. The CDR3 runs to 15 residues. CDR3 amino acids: CARSHQGHRGNTIYF. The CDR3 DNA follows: TGTGCCAGAAGCCACCAGGGACACCGTGGAAACACCATATATTTT.

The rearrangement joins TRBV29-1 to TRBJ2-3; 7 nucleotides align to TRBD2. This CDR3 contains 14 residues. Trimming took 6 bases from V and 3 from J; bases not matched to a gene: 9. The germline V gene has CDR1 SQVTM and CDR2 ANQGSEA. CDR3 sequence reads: CSVQREVWTDTQYF. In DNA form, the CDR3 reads TGCAGCGTGCAGCGGGAAGTTTGGACAGATACGCAGTATTTT.

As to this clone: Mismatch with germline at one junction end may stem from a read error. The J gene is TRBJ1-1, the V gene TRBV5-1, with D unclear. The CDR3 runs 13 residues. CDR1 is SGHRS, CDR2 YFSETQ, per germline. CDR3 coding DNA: TGCGCCAGCAGCAGCCGTGAGGCAACTGAAACTTTCTTT. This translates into CASSSREATETFF.